A selection of T cell receptor beta chains follows, all from one sample in a study of blood T cell repertoires in COVID-19. Sequenced by immunoSEQ multiplex PCR; TCRdb stores in-frame clones only, minus some. The sample consists of 140,000 to 150,000 clones, approximately 87% of them appearing once. The sequencing input was peripheral blood. The origin of the receptors is a woman aged 45-65 years with active or convalescent COVID-19. Both conserved end residues are trimmed from each CDR3. Fields, in order: J gene, D gene, V gene, CDR3 protein. A D gene is named only where the DNA matches it firmly.

TRBJ2-4 | NA | TRBV5-6 | ASSLGVGQGKNIQY
TRBJ2-1 | NA | TRBV12-5 | ASGLVGRGLQGVRVRLIYNEQF
TRBJ2-7 | NA | TRBV10-3 | AISGRQGTREQY
TRBJ2-5 | TRBD1 | TRBV30 | AWSVQGAGETQY
TRBJ2-3 | TRBD2 | TRBV7-2 | ASSLGAGVGDTQY
TRBJ2-5 | TRBD1 | TRBV7-2 | ASSLGGTGGVRETQY
TRBJ2-1 | TRBD1 | TRBV24-1 | ATSDRDRDEGATWNEQF
TRBJ1-1 | NA | TRBV7-3 | ASSRDSNTEAF
TRBJ2-7 | TRBD2 | TRBV7-2 | ASTVGGGNYEQY
TRBJ1-1 | NA | TRBV19 | ASSSQTEGNTEAF
TRBJ2-3 | NA | TRBV24-1 | ATSDPGGRGASFLDTQY
TRBJ1-2 | NA | TRBV30 | AWTPEIGGGTSDGYT
TRBJ2-5 | TRBD1 | TRBV9 | ASSATSEGQETQY